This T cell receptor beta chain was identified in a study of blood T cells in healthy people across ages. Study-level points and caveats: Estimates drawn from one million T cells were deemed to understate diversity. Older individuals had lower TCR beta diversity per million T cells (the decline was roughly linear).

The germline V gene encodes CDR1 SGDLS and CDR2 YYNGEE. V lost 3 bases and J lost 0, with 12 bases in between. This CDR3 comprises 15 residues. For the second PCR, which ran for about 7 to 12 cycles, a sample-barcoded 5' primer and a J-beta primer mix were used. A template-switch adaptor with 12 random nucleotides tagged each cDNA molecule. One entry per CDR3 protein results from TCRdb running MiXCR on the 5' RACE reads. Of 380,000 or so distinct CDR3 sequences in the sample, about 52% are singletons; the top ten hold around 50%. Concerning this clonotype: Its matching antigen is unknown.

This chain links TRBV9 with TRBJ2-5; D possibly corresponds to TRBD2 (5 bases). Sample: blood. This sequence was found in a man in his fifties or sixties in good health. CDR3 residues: CASSASGLHQETQYF. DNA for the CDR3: TGTGCCAGCAGCGCCAGCGGACTGCACCAAGAGACCCAGTACTTC.